The T cell receptor beta chain under discussion was sequenced for a study of Graves' ophthalmopathy and Graves' hyperthyroidism. General observations from the study: Blood also held most thyroid clonotypes expanded above 0.001 frequency.

There are a few counts of this clonotype. Its antigen is not identified. Amplified TCR beta CDR3 regions were obtained using RNA transcripts as template. Scientists carried out first-round RT-PCR using HTBI primers and then a second-round multiplex PCR. TCRdb passed the multiplex PCR reads through MiXCR, listing each CDR3 protein once. The table records around 1.1 million distinct CDR3 sequences, 35% to 45% of them present only once. Trimming stripped 4 bases from V and 10 bases from J, with 19 bases between. CDR3 length: 14 residues. CDR1 is MNHEY, CDR2 SVGAGI, per germline. The authors diagnosed from clinical symptoms, serum thyroxine, TRAb, thyroid ultrasound and orbital computed tomography.

The V gene is TRBV6-5, the J gene TRBJ1-1, with a weak D call TRBD1 (5 bases). The clonotype was recovered from an adult man with Graves' hyperthyroidism. Sequencing used peripheral blood or thyroid tissue (not recorded which). The CDR3 reads CASSLDVTLGVAFF. The DNA of the CDR3 is TGTGCCAGCAGTTTGGACGTTACCCTGGGGGTAGCTTTCTTT.